This T cell receptor (beta chain) was recovered during a study of shared clonotypes between healthy human individuals. The V segment lost 4 bases and the J segment 0 bases; nucleotides outside the gene matches: 4. This CDR3 contains 15 residues. Looked up from germline, CDR1 is MGHRA and CDR2 is YSYEKL. The study ran the assay at deep level. Sorted-subset replicate PCR reactions were performed with around 200 ng DNA, corresponding to about 30,000 T cell genomes. Source study methods: Filtering was not the same, since immunoSEQ gave junction-only sequences without quality scores. Produced via immunoSEQ multiplex PCR; TCRdb's table is partial and in-frame only. D and trimming were read from the DNA, whereas the V and J calls and clone size are those reported in that table. The profile covers approximately 530,000 clones, with roughly 95% appearing a single time and about 0.068% taken by the ten largest.

The J gene is TRBJ1-1, the V gene TRBV4-1; 8 bases fit TRBD1. This TCR derives from a woman aged 25 to 39 in good health. The sequenced sample consisted of naive CD4+ T cells sorted from blood. Described subset: CD45RA+ positively selected. The CDR3 DNA sequence: TGCGCCAGCAGCCGGGTACAGGGGGTGAACACTGAAGCTTTCTTT. Translated: CASSRVQGVNTEAFF.